This is a list of T cell receptor beta chains from one sample in a study of cytomegalovirus exposure and HLA in healthy donors. The data were produced by immunoSEQ multiplex PCR, yet TCRdb's version contains in-frame clones alone and is incomplete. The table has over 200,000 clones, 82% seen once; the top ten hold more than 0.45%. Material for sequencing was PBMCs. The receptors stem from a woman aged 40 to 50 in good health and CMV-seronegative. CDR3s include the opening cysteine and the closing phenylalanine or tryptophan. The D gene is left open where the match is weak. Rows give clone size only sometimes, using once, few, many, or a class for an expanded clone.

cdr3_length	d_call	v_call	clone_size	j_call	cdr3_aa	cdr3_nt
14	NA	TRBV7-2	NA	TRBJ2-7	CASSPGSRRYEQYF	TGTGCCAGCAGCCCCGGGTCGAGGCGGTACGAGCAGTACTTC
13	NA	TRBV5-1	NA	TRBJ1-5	CASSLRGDQPQHF	TGCGCCAGCAGCTTGCGGGGGGACCAGCCCCAGCATTTT
15	TRBD1	TRBV7-6	NA	TRBJ1-2	CASSSKTGPLDGYTF	TGTGCCAGCAGCTCGAAGACAGGGCCTTTGGATGGCTACACCTTC
16	TRBD2	TRBV10-3	NA	TRBJ2-2	CAIRGLAGVNTGELFF	TGTGCCATCAGGGGACTAGCGGGGGTAAACACCGGGGAGCTGTTTTTT
13	NA	TRBV28	NA	TRBJ1-1	CASLTTGIGGAFF	TGTGCCAGTCTCACTACAGGGATCGGCGGAGCTTTCTTT
13	TRBD1	TRBV28	NA	TRBJ1-4	CASQQGGEGVRFF	TGTGCCAGCCAGCAAGGGGGCGAGGGGGTGAGGTTTTTT
17	TRBD1	TRBV18	NA	TRBJ1-5	CASSPAGQGRKNQPQHF	TGTGCCAGCTCACCAGCGGGACAGGGGCGAAAAAATCAGCCCCAGCATTTT
16	NA	TRBV4-3	once	TRBJ1-1	CASSQDSTGTNFEAFF	TGCGCCAGCAGCCAAGATTCAACCGGGACAAACTTTGAAGCTTTCTTT
13	NA	TRBV5-1	NA	TRBJ1-1	CASSEALNTEAFF	TGCGCCAGCAGCGAAGCCTTGAACACTGAAGCTTTCTTT
16	NA	TRBV5-1	NA	TRBJ1-1	CASSLGGGAMNTEAFF	TGCGCCAGCAGCTTGGGGGGGGGCGCGATGAACACTGAAGCTTTCTTT
16	NA	TRBV5-1	NA	TRBJ1-1	CASSLDPQGGVTEAFF	TGCGCCAGCAGCTTGGACCCCCAGGGTGGGGTCACTGAAGCTTTCTTT
14	TRBD1	TRBV4-3	once	TRBJ2-7	CASSPGTVPYEQYF	TGCGCCAGCAGCCCAGGGACAGTACCCTACGAGCAGTACTTC
14	NA	TRBV5-1	NA	TRBJ2-1	CASSFDRPYNEQFF	TGCGCCAGCAGCTTCGACAGGCCTTACAATGAGCAGTTCTTC
16	TRBD2	TRBV28	NA	TRBJ2-3	CASTPTLSGGTDTQYF	TGTGCCAGCACCCCCACGCTTAGCGGGGGCACAGATACGCAGTATTTT
15	TRBD1	TRBV10-3	NA	TRBJ2-7	CAISEPPTGGREQYF	TGTGCCATCAGTGAGCCCCCGACAGGGGGCAGGGAGCAGTACTTC
13	NA	TRBV6-1	NA	TRBJ2-2	CATLAPNTGELFF	TGTGCCACCCTGGCTCCTAACACCGGGGAGCTGTTTTTT
12	TRBD2	TRBV5-6	NA	TRBJ2-3	CASSRGLHTQYF	TGTGCCAGCAGCCGGGGACTACATACGCAGTATTTT
16	NA	TRBV4-3	few	TRBJ1-5	CASSQDRRGINQPQHF	TGCGCCAGCAGCCAAGATCGACGAGGCATCAATCAGCCCCAGCATTTT
13	NA	TRBV5-1	NA	TRBJ2-2	CASSPQGHGELFF	TGCGCCAGCAGCCCACAGGGACACGGGGAGCTGTTTTTT
14	TRBD1	TRBV27	few	TRBJ1-1	CASSPRQGNTEAFF	TGTGCCAGCAGTCCCAGACAGGGAAACACTGAAGCTTTCTTT
15	NA	TRBV14	few	TRBJ1-1	CASSQVEGRGHEAFF	TGTGCCAGCAGCCAAGTTGAAGGAAGGGGCCATGAAGCTTTCTTT
14	NA	TRBV25-1	NA	TRBJ1-2	CASSGRGEVYGYTF	TGTGCCAGCAGTGGCAGAGGGGAGGTCTATGGCTACACCTTC
13	NA	TRBV7-9	NA	TRBJ1-1	CASSSQGNAEAFF	TGTGCCAGCAGCTCCCAGGGTAACGCTGAAGCTTTCTTT
13	NA	TRBV9	NA	TRBJ1-3	CASSVDPKNTIYF	TGTGCCAGCAGCGTAGATCCAAAAAACACCATATATTTT
15	TRBD1	TRBV28	NA	TRBJ1-5	CASTPRGQVAQPQHF	TGTGCCAGCACCCCCAGGGGGCAAGTTGCTCAGCCCCAGCATTTT
13	TRBD2	TRBV7-2	NA	TRBJ2-5	CASSRGGEETQYF	TGTGCCAGCAGCCGGGGGGGAGAGGAGACCCAGTACTTC
13	NA	TRBV6-5	NA	TRBJ2-2	CASTQGTTGELFF	TGTGCCAGCACCCAGGGAACGACCGGGGAGCTGTTTTTT
12	TRBD1	TRBV29-1	NA	TRBJ1-2	CSGKGTDYGYTF	TGCAGCGGGAAGGGGACAGACTATGGCTACACCTTC
13	NA	TRBV7-2	NA	TRBJ1-2	CASSSPREGGYTF	TGTGCCAGCAGCTCCCCCAGAGAGGGTGGCTACACCTTC
12	NA	TRBV5-6	NA	TRBJ2-2	CASSSYTGELFF	TGTGCCAGCAGCTCCTACACCGGGGAGCTGTTTTTT
15	NA	TRBV7-9	NA	TRBJ2-2	CASSPTRVLAGELFF	TGTGCCAGCAGCCCGACTAGAGTTCTCGCCGGGGAGCTGTTTTTT
11	NA	TRBV20-1	NA	TRBJ1-1	CSARVSTEAFF	TGCAGTGCAAGAGTGAGCACTGAAGCTTTCTTT
15	TRBD1	TRBV2	few	TRBJ1-1	CASSELQGALAEAFF	TGTGCCAGCAGTGAACTTCAGGGGGCGTTGGCTGAAGCTTTCTTT
16	TRBD1	TRBV18	NA	TRBJ2-7	CASSPDRGYSSYEQYF	TGTGCCAGCTCACCGGACAGGGGTTATAGCTCCTACGAGCAGTACTTC
13	NA	TRBV6-5	few	TRBJ1-1	CASSYKGDTEAFF	TGTGCCAGCAGTTACAAGGGGGACACTGAAGCTTTCTTT
14	NA	TRBV18	once	TRBJ1-5	CASSPLPGEQPQHF	TGTGCCAGCTCACCTTTGCCAGGGGAACAGCCCCAGCATTTT
13	NA	TRBV5-6	NA	TRBJ1-2	CASSPVASGGYTF	TGTGCCAGCAGCCCCGTGGCCTCGGGTGGCTACACCTTC
16	NA	TRBV5-1	NA	TRBJ2-5	CASSLKQGAGGETQYF	TGCGCCAGCAGCCTTAAACAGGGGGCGGGAGGAGAGACCCAGTACTTC
13	NA	TRBV9	NA	TRBJ1-4	CASRGGSNEKLFF	TGTGCCAGCCGGGGGGGGTCTAATGAAAAACTGTTTTTT
14	NA	TRBV14	NA	TRBJ1-2	CASSQVAQFYGYTF	TGTGCCAGCAGCCAAGTAGCGCAGTTCTATGGCTACACCTTC
18	NA	TRBV30	NA	TRBJ2-3	CAWRSLLSTFRLTDTQYF	TGTGCCTGGAGGAGTCTACTATCCACCTTCCGGCTTACAGATACGCAGTATTTT
14	NA	TRBV5-6	once	TRBJ1-1	CASSFSGRATEAFF	TGTGCCAGCAGCTTTTCGGGGAGGGCCACTGAAGCTTTCTTT
15	NA	TRBV5-4	NA	TRBJ2-5	CASSLAGGQDETQYF	TGTGCCAGCAGCTTGGCGGGGGGACAGGATGAGACCCAGTACTTC